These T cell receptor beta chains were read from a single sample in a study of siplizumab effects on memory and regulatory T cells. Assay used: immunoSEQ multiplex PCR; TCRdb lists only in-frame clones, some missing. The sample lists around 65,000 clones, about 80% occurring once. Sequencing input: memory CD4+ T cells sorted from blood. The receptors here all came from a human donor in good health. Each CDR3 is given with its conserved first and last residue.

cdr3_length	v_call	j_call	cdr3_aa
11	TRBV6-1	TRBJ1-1	CASRTVGEAFF
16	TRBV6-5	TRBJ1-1	CASSYRRTGLNTEAFF
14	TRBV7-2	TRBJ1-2	CASSLMEGGYGYTF
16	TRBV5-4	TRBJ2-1	CASSFRGQSFYNEQFF
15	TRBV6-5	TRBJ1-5	CASRPTGGSNQPQHF
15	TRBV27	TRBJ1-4	CASSLSRGLGEKLFF
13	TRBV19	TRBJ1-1	CASSGGFNTEAFF
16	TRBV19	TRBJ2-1	CASSIETSGGYNEQFF
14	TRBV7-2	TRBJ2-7	CASSSRQGAGEQYF
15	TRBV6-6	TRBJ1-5	CASSPPGQANQPQHF
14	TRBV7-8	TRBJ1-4	CASSYRDFNEKLFF
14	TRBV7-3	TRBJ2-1	CASSPTGAYNEQFF
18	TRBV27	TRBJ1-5	CASSLGGFGPRGNQPQHF
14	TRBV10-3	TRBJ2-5	CAIRDTGGVETQYF
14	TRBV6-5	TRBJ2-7	CASSYGTGAYEQYF
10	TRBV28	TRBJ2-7	CASSYREQYF
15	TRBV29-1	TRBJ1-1	CSVARDHGTGLIAFF
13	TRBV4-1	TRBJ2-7	CASSQTGSYEQYF
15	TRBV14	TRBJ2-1	CASSYVEGGYNEQFF
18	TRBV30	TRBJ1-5	CAWILFRDRGGLNQPQHF
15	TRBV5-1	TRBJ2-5	CASSETSGGAKTQYF
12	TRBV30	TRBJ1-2	CAWSFRRNGYTF
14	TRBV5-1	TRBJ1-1	CASSRTGGNTEAFF
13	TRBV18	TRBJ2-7	CASSLGQDYEQYF
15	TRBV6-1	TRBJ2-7	CASSDSGVKRDEQYF
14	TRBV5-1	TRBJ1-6	CASSPGTGNSPLHF
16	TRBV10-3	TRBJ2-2	CAIKTTSARDTGELFF
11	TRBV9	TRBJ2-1	CASSVGGEQFF
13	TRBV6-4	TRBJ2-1	CARRGAHLDEQFF
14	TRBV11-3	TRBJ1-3	CASSQQGGGNTIYF
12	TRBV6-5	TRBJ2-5	CASSRLQETQYF
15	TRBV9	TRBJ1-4	CASSVAGTGGEKLFF
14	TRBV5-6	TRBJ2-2	CASSLYGNPGELFF
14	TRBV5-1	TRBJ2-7	CASSWGTDPYEQYF
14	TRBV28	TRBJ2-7	CASRTGTGPYEQYF
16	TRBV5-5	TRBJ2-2	CASTPMYQLSTGELFF
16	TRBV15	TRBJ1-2	CATSRALDPAEGGYTF
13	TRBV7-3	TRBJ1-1	CASSSSMNTEAFF
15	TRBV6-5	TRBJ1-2	CASSSPGQANYGYTF
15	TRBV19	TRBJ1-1	CASNGRAKGSTEAFF
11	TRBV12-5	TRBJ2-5	CASGLEETQYF
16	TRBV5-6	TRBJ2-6	CASRRSGGGGANVLTF
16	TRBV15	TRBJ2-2	CATSSRRGRVAGELFF
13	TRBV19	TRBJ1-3	CASSRGGGNTIYF
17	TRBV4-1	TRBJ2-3	CASSQGGLAGGTDTQYF
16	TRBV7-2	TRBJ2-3	CASSLLAGGLTDTQYF
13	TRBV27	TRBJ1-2	CASRQTWDYGYTF
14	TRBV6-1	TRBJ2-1	CASSEEPGGKQQFF
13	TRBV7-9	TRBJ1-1	CASSFSDNTEAFF
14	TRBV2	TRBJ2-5	CASTSGQLFGTQYF
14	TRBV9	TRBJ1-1	CAPLEGVENTEAFF
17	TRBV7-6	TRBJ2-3	CASSLLGTGGGTDTQYF
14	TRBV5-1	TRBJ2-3	CASSRGDSTDTQYF
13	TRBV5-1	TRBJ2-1	CASSFGTYNEQFF
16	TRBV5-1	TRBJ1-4	CASSLPAGGAGEKLFF
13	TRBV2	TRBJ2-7	CASSNQGLREQYF
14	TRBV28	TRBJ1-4	CASRDRGLWGKLFF
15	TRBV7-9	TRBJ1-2	CASSVPGQGARGYTF
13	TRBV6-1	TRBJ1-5	CASSPGPNQPQHF
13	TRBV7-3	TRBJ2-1	CASTKGGRDEQFF